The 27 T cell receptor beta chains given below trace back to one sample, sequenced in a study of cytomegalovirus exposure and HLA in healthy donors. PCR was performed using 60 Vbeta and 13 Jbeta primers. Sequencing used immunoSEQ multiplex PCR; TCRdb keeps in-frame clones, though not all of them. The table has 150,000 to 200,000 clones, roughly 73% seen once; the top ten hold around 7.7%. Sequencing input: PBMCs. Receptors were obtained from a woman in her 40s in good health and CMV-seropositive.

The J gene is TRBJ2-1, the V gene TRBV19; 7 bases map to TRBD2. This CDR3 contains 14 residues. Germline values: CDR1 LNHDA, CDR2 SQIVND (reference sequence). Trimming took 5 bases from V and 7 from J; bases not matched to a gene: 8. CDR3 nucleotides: TGTGCCAGTAGTTTTCGCGGGAGAAGGAATGAGCAGTTCTTC. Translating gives CASSFRGRRNEQFF.

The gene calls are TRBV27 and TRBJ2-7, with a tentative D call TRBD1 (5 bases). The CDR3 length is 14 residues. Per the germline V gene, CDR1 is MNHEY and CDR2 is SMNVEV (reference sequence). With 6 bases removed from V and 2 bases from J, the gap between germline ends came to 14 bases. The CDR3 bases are TGTGCCAGCAGCTGGGGCGGAGAGGCCTACGAGCAGTACTTC. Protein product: CASSWGGEAYEQYF.

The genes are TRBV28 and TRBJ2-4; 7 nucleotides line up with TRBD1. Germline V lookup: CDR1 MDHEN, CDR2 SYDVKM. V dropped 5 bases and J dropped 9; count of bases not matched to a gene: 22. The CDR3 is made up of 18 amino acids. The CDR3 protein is CASSPSSQGDGSSGIQYF. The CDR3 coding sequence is TGTGCCAGCAGTCCATCATCCCAGGGGGACGGTTCCTCGGGCATTCAGTACTTC.

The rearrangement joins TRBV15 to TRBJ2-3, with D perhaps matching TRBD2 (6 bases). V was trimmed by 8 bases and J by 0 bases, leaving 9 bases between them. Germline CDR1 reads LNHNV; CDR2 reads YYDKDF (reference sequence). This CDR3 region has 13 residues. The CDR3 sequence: CATGSGSTDTQYF. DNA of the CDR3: TGTGCCACCGGAAGCGGGAGCACAGATACGCAGTATTTT.

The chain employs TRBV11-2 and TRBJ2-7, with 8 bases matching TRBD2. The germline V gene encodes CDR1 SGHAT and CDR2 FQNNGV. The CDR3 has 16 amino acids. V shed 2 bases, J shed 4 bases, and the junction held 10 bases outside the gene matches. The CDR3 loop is CASSLSREGLVYEQYF. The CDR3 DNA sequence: TGTGCCAGCAGCTTAAGTCGGGAGGGCCTGGTTTACGAGCAGTACTTC.

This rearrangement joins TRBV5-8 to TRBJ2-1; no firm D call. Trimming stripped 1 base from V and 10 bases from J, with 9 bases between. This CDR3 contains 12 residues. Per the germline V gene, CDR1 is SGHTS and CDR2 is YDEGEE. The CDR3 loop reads CASSLPLEEQFF. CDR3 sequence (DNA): TGTGCCAGCAGCTTGCCCCTAGAAGAGCAGTTCTTC.

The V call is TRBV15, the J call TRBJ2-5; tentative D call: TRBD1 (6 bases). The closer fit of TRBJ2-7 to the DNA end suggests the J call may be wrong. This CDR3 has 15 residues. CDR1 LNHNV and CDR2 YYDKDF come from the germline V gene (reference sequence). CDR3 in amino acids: CATNPSTGPANEQYF. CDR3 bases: TGTGCCACCAACCCAAGTACAGGGCCGGCGAACGAGCAGTACTTC.

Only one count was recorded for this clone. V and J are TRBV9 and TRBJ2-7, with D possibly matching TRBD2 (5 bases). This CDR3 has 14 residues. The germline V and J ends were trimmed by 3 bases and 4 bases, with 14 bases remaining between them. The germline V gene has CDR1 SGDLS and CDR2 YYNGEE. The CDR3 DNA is TGTGCCAGCAGCGCCGGCGACCGGGAATACGAGCAGTACTTC. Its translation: CASSAGDREYEQYF.

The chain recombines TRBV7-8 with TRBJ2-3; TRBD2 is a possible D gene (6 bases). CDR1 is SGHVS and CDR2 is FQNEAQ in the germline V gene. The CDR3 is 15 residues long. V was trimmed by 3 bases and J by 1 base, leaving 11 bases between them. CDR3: CASSFGGGGTDTQYF. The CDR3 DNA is TGTGCCAGCAGCTTCGGGGGTGGGGGCACAGATACGCAGTATTTT.

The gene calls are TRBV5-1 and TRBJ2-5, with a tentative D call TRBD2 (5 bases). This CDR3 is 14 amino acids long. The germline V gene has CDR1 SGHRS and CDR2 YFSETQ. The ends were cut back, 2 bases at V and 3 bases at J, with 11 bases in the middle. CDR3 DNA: TGCGCCAGCAGCTTCGGGGAGAAGAAAGAGACCCAGTACTTC. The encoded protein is CASSFGEKKETQYF.

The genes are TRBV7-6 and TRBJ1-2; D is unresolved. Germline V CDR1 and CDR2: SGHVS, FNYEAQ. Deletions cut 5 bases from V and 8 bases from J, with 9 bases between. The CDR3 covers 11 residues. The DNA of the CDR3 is TGTGCCAGCAGCCCACCCCGGGGCTACACCTTC. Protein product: CASSPPRGYTF.

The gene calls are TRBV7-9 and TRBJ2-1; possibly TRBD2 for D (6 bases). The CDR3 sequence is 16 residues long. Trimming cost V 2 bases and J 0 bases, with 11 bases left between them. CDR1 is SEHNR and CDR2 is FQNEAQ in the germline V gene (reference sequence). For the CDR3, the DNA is TGTGCCAGCAGCTTACCTAGCGTTAGCTCCTACAATGAGCAGTTCTTC. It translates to CASSLPSVSSYNEQFF.

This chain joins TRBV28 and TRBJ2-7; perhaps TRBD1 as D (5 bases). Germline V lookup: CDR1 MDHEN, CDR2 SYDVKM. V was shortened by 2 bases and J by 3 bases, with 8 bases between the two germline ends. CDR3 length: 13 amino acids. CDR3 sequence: CASSLMTDYEQYF. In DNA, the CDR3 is TGTGCCAGCAGTTTAATGACAGACTACGAGCAGTACTTC.

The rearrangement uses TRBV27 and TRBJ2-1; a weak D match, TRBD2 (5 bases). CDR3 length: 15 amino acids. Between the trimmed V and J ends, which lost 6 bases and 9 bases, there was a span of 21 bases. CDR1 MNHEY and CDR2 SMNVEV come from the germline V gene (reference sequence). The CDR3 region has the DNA TGTGCCAGCAGACCCCTGGGGATTGCGGGCCTTGAGCAGTTCTTC. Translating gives CASRPLGIAGLEQFF.

The CDR3: CASVEAGGTDTQYF. The DNA of the CDR3 is TGTGCCAGTGTGGAGGCGGGAGGCACAGATACGCAGTATTTT. The chain employs TRBV19 and TRBJ2-3; 7 bases are shared with TRBD2. Trimming at V came to 8 bases and at J to 1 base, leaving 6 bases not matched to a gene. This CDR3 is 14 amino acids long. Germline V CDR1 and CDR2: LNHDA, SQIVND (reference sequence).

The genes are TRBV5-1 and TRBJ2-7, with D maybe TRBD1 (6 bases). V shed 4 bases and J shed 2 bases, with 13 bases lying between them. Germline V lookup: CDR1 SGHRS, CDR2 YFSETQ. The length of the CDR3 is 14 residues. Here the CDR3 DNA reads TGCGCCAGCAGCCCCATAAGGGGGACCTACGAGCAGTACTTC. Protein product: CASSPIRGTYEQYF.

This CDR3 is CAWRTQGLYGYTF. The CDR3 DNA reads TGTGCCTGGCGAACACAGGGGCTCTATGGCTACACCTTC. The rearrangement links TRBV30 to TRBJ1-2, with 7 bases matching TRBD1. The CDR3 has 13 amino acids. Germline CDR1 reads GTSNPN; CDR2 reads SVGIG (reference sequence). J lost 4 bases, V lost 5 bases, and 7 bases had no gene match.

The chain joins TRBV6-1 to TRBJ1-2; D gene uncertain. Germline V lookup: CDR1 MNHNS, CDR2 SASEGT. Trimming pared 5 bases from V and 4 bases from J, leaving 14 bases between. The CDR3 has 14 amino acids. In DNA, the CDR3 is TGTGCCAGCAGTCAAGACACTACCCCCTATGGCTACACCTTC. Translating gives CASSQDTTPYGYTF.

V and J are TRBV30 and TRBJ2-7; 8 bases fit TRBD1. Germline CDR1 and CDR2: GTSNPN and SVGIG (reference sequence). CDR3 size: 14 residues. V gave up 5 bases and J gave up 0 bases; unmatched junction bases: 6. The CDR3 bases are TGTGCCTGGGAATCGGGACAGGACTCCTACGAGCAGTACTTC. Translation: CAWESGQDSYEQYF.

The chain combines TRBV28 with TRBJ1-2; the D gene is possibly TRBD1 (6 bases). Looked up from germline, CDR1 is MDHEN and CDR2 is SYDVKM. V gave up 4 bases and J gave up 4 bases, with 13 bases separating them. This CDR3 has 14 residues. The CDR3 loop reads CASSSLRGFYGYTF. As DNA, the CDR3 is TGTGCCAGCAGTTCCCTAAGGGGGTTCTATGGCTACACCTTC.

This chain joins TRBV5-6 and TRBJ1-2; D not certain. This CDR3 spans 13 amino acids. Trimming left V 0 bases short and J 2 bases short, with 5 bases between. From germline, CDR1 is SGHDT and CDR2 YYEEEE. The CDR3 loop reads CASSLDTNYGYTF. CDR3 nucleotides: TGTGCCAGCAGCTTGGATACAAACTATGGCTACACCTTC.

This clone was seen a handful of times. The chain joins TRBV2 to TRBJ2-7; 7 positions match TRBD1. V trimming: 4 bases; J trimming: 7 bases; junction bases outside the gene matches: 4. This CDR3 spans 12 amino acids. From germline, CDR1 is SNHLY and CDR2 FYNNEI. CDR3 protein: CASSAQGYEQYF. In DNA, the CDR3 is TGTGCCAGCAGTGCACAGGGGTATGAGCAGTACTTC.

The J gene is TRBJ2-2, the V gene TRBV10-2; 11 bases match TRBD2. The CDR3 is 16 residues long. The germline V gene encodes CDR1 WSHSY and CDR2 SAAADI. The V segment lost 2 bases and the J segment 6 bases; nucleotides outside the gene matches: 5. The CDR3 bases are TGCGCCAGCAGTGAGATTAGCGGGAGGGCCTCCGGGGAGCTGTTTTTT. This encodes CASSEISGRASGELFF.

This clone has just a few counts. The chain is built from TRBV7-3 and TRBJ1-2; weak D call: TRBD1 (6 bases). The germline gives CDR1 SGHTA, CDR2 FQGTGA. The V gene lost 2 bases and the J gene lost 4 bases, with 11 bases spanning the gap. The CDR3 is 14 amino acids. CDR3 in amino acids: CASSLLGAGYGYTF. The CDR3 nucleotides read TGTGCCAGCAGCTTATTGGGGGCAGGCTATGGCTACACCTTC.

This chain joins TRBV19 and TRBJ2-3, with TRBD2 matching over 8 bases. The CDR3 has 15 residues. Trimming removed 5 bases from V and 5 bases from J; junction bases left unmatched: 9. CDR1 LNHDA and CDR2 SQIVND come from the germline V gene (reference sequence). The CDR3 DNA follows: TGTGCCAGTAGTGCCCCGGGACTAGTGGGAGATACGCAGTATTTT. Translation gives CASSAPGLVGDTQYF.

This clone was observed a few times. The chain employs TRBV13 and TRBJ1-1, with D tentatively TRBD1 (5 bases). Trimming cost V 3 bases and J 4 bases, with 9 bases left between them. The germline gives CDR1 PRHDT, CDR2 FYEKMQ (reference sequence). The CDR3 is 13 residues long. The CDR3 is CASSFTGGTEAFF. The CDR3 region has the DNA TGTGCCAGCAGCTTTACGGGGGGCACTGAAGCTTTCTTT.

The CDR3 protein is CASSLATTGAGNTIYF. The CDR3 coding sequence is TGTGCCAGCAGCTTGGCTACCACAGGCGCAGGAAACACCATATATTTT. The V and J genes are TRBV7-9 and TRBJ1-3; D might be TRBD1 (5 bases). V was trimmed by 3 bases and J by 4 bases, leaving 16 bases between them. Germline V gives CDR1 SEHNR, CDR2 FQNEAQ (reference sequence). This CDR3 is 16 amino acids long.